The sequence of this T cell receptor beta chain was determined in a study of B cell selection in AIRE deficiency (dated by TCRdb to the late 2010s). Broadly, across the study: Researchers compared TCRbeta repertoires of sorted blood CD4+ conventional T cells and regulatory T cells in AIRE-deficient patients with those in healthy controls. The TCR-sequenced cohort comprised roughly 5 AIRE-deficient APECED patients and roughly 5 healthy control donors.

The immunoSEQ platform was used to sequence the TCRbeta chains. As for the authors' bioinformatics: Some 50,000 distinct TCRbeta sequences from patients and 95,000 to 100,000 from healthy donors were obtained from pooled Treg repertoires. Treg TCRbeta sequences found in two or more individuals were classed as public, and these public Treg TCRbeta sequences were then looked for in Tconv repertoires. To test for differences between groups, Mann-Whitney U tests with Bonferroni-Dunn correction were run in GraphPad Prism 7.03. The immuneACCESS repertoire file appears here via TCRdb, limited to in-frame rearrangements. These files lack a portion of the clones; in checked studies, under half of the deficit traces to unresolved V genes, and the cause of the others is not known. For V, J and clone size, that table is used; D and trimming come from the DNA. A total of over 20,000 clones appear in this sample, nearly 95% of them only once. The ten largest make up approximately 1.5% of the sample.

For sorting, regulatory T cells were defined as CD4+CD25hiCD127low/negative cells. The control samples were obtained from healthy donors who were not related to the patients. Tconv and Treg cells for TCRbeta sequencing were sorted on a FACSAria flow cytometer. The sorted cells went into 5-ml round-bottom polystyrene tubes, and the dry cell pellets were then frozen at -80 degrees C until sequencing. The study at large found these results: In terms of TCRBV gene usage, CDR3 length and TCR diversity, Tconv and Treg cells from AIRE-deficient patients looked similar to Tconv and Treg cells from healthy donors. CDR3s were shorter in shared Treg sequences, reflecting a bias toward rearrangements that have few non-templated nucleotide insertions. Only TCRbeta chains were sequenced; roughly a third of shared healthy-donor Treg sequences also occurred in healthy Tconv, possibly because of differing TCRalpha chains. Roughly 32% of the Treg TCRbeta sequences shared among healthy donors were detected in patient Tconv cells, suggesting that Treg-biased clones are diverted into the Tconv compartment. Among about 3,700 shared Treg TCRbeta sequences, 30% to 35% were shared exclusively among healthy donors and approximately 10% exclusively among patients, which suggests that Treg selection is less efficient in the absence of AIRE.

Taken from the germline V gene, the CDR1 and CDR2 loops are ENHRY and SYGVKD. The CDR3 starts with the cysteine, ends with the phenylalanine, and has 14 residues. Only the CDR3 portion is preserved as DNA: 42 bases, with reading frame beginning at the first base. Deletion took 3 bases off V and 1 base off J, with a span of 9 bases between the germline ends. For this clone: Its antigen is currently not known. Base qualities are missing; no much larger clone stands one base away.

The chain couples TRBV10-3 to TRBJ1-1; TRBD1 could be the D gene, as 5 bases match. Sequenced: CD4+CD25+ Tregs sorted from PBMCs. The receptor was derived from a human donor in good health. The CDR3 reads as follows: CAISDFGGNTEAFF. Here is the DNA: TGTGCCATCAGTGATTTTGGGGGGAACACTGAAGCTTTCTTT.